The 9 T cell receptor beta chains given below trace back to one sample, sequenced in a study of T cell responses to AZD1222 COVID-19 vaccine. Repertoires were generated with immunoSEQ multiplex PCR, while TCRdb's copy carries only in-frame clones and drops some. The repertoire holds some 130,000 clones, with roughly 93% as singletons. Sequencing used peripheral blood, obtained 28 days after the second AZD1222 dose. The receptors were sampled from an adult who received the AZD1222 COVID-19 vaccine.

This clone appeared once. The chain uses TRBV30 and TRBJ2-2; D may match TRBD1 or TRBD2 (5 bases each). The CDR3 length is 14 residues. CDR1 is GTSNPN and CDR2 is SVGIG in the germline V gene (reference sequence). V gave up 5 bases and J gave up 4 bases, with 14 bases separating them. The CDR3 loop reads CAWGTGPITGELFF. The DNA of the CDR3 is TGTGCCTGGGGGACCGGGCCCATCACCGGGGAGCTGTTTTTT.

V usage is TRBV7-9 and J usage is TRBJ1-1, with 8 bases lining up with TRBD1. Germline assignment: CDR1 SEHNR and CDR2 FQNEAQ (reference sequence). The CDR3 extends over 14 amino acids. V lost 6 bases to trimming and J lost 6 bases; unmatched junction nucleotides: 9. The CDR3 nucleotides read TGTGCCAGCAGTTCGGGACAGGCGCCGTCTGAAGCTTTCTTT. Translation: CASSSGQAPSEAFF.

Notes on this clone: The identical CDR3 is also encoded by other nucleotide sequences in the sample. The chain carries TRBV7-3 and TRBJ1-1; D perhaps matches TRBD1 (5 bases). V was pared by 2 bases and J by 5 bases, with 9 bases between. The germline V gene encodes CDR1 SGHTA and CDR2 FQGTGA. CDR3 length: 13 amino acids. The CDR3 loop is CASSLGGGTEAFF. DNA for the CDR3: TGTGCCAGCAGCTTAGGGGGTGGTACTGAAGCTTTCTTT.

The chain links TRBV7-3 to TRBJ2-1; 11 positions match TRBD2. CDR1 and CDR2 from the germline V gene are SGHTA and FQGTGA. Germline trimming cut 1 base from V and 5 bases from J; bases unmatched to any gene: 13. This CDR3 comprises 19 residues. CDR3 in amino acids: CASSLRTSGGIWGDNEQFF. CDR3 sequence (DNA): TGTGCCAGCAGCTTAAGAACTAGCGGGGGAATATGGGGCGACAATGAGCAGTTCTTC. The whole variable domain, remainder taken from reference TRBV7-3 and TRBJ2-1, is GAGVSQTPSNKVTEKGKYVELRCDPISGHTALYWYRQSLGQGPEFLIYFQGTGAADDSGLPNDRFFAVRPEGSVSTLKIQRTERGDSAVYLCASSLRTSGGIWGDNEQFFGPGTRLTVL.

CDR3 in DNA: TGTGCCAGCAGTGACGGTTTCATACAGGAGGTCGGGGAAAAACTGTTTTTT. It translates to CASSDGFIQEVGEKLFF. V is TRBV25-1 and J is TRBJ1-4; D possibly corresponds to TRBD1 (5 bases). V was shortened by 3 bases and J by 8 bases, with 22 bases between the two germline ends. CDR1 and CDR2 (germline): MGHDK, SYGVNS. The CDR3 covers 17 residues.

This sequence joins TRBV9 and TRBJ2-7; TRBD2 agrees at 12 bases. The CDR3 is 16 residues long. V lost 2 bases and J lost 3; bases outside the gene matches: 6. Germline V lookup: CDR1 SGDLS, CDR2 YYNGEE. In DNA form, the CDR3 reads TGTGCCAGCAGCGTTCGACTAGCGGGGGCTTTCTACGAGCAGTACTTC. Translating gives CASSVRLAGAFYEQYF.

The rearrangement links TRBV7-9 to TRBJ2-1, with 9 bases aligning to TRBD2. This CDR3 region has 16 residues. The ends lost 2 bases at V and 8 bases at J; junction bases unmatched: 10. The germline gives CDR1 SEHNR, CDR2 FQNEAQ (reference sequence). CDR3 sequence reads: CASSLLGGGALDEQFF. CDR3 coding DNA: TGTGCCAGCAGCTTATTGGGCGGGGGGGCCCTGGATGAGCAGTTCTTC. The whole variable domain, remainder taken from reference TRBV7-9 and TRBJ2-1, is DTGVSQNPRHKITKRGQNVTFRCDPISEHNRLYWYRQTLGQGPEFLTYFQNEAQLEKSRLLSDRFSAERPKGSFSTLEIQRTEQGDSAMYLCASSLLGGGALDEQFFGPGTRLTVL.

V is TRBV18 and J is TRBJ2-7; 8 bases fit TRBD1. Germline V gene sequence: CDR1 KGHSH, CDR2 LQKENI. The V and J ends lost 4 bases and 2 bases, in that order; junction bases with no gene match: 4. CDR3 length: 14 amino acids. This CDR3 reads CASSLRTGPYEQYF. The CDR3 nucleotides are TGTGCCAGCTCACTCCGGACAGGGCCCTACGAGCAGTACTTC.

The chain joins TRBV7-2 to TRBJ1-3; D uncertain. V was shortened by 0 bases and J by 3 bases, with 9 bases between the two germline ends. This CDR3 is built from 15 residues. CDR1 is SGHTA, CDR2 FQGNSA, per germline. CDR3 nucleotide sequence: TGTGCCAGCAGCTTAGCGGGCGGTTATGGAAACACCATATATTTT. It encodes CASSLAGGYGNTIYF.